This passage covers 19 T cell receptor beta chains from one sample sequenced in a study of T cell responses to AZD1222 COVID-19 vaccine. Assay used: immunoSEQ multiplex PCR; TCRdb lists only in-frame clones, some missing. The sample shows around 120,000 clones, about 86% of them seen only once. Sequencing was performed on peripheral blood, taken on day 0 of AZD1222 vaccination. These receptors were obtained from an adult in good health.

This chain uses TRBV7-3 with TRBJ1-5; D is uncertain. Trimming pared 4 bases from V and 3 bases from J, leaving 7 bases between. Per the germline V gene, CDR1 is SGHTA and CDR2 is FQGTGA. The CDR3 is 13 residues long. The CDR3 sequence is CASSYSFNQPQHF. Written as DNA, the CDR3 is TGTGCCAGCAGCTACAGCTTCAATCAGCCCCAGCATTTT. Variable domain in full (rest from reference TRBV7-3 and TRBJ1-5): GAGVSQTPSNKVTEKGKYVELRCDPISGHTALYWYRQSLGQGPEFLIYFQGTGAADDSGLPNDRFFAVRPEGSVSTLKIQRTERGDSAVYLCASSYSFNQPQHFGDGTRLSIL.

The rearrangement joins TRBV29-1 to TRBJ1-2; TRBD1 might be the D (6 bases). The germline gives CDR1 SQVTM, CDR2 ANQGSEA. The V gene lost 7 bases and the J gene lost 1 base, with 10 bases spanning the gap. The CDR3 has 12 residues. The CDR3 coding sequence is TGCAGCGACTTCAGGGGTAACTATGGCTACACCTTC. Translated, it gives CSDFRGNYGYTF.

The rearrangement uses TRBV19 and TRBJ2-5; D might be TRBD1 or TRBD2, each matching 5 bases. The V gene's germline CDR1 is LNHDA and CDR2 SQIVND (reference sequence). V was shortened by 4 bases and J by 2 bases, with 8 bases between the two germline ends. The CDR3 length is 13 residues. In nucleotides, the CDR3 is TGTGCCAGTAGTACTGGGGGTCAAGAGACCCAGTACTTC. Encoded protein: CASSTGGQETQYF.

The chain is built from TRBV30 and TRBJ1-1; 7 nucleotides align to TRBD1. The CDR3 has 13 residues. The germline V gene has CDR1 GTSNPN and CDR2 SVGIG (reference sequence). Losses at the gene ends were 3 bases for V and 1 base for J; bases not matched to a gene: 2. CDR3: CAWSRGWNTEAFF. For the CDR3, the DNA is TGTGCCTGGAGCAGGGGGTGGAACACTGAAGCTTTCTTT.

CDR3 residues: CASSLVERAISDTQYF. The CDR3, as DNA: TGTGCCAGCAGCTTGGTAGAGCGGGCGATTTCAGATACGCAGTATTTT. J is TRBJ2-3 and V is TRBV5-5; D may be TRBD2 (6 bases). Per germline, CDR1 SGHKS and CDR2 YYEKEE (reference sequence). The CDR3 covers 16 residues. The V end lost 0 bases, the J end lost 4 bases, and 15 bases lay between the germline ends.

This chain uses TRBV6-5 with TRBJ1-2; 9 bases line up with TRBD1. The junction had 3 bases not matched to a gene; V was cut back by 7 bases and J by 0 bases. In germline, CDR1 is MNHEY, CDR2 SVGAGI. The CDR3 is made up of 14 amino acids. The CDR3: CASKGQGANYGYTF. The CDR3 bases are TGTGCCAGCAAGGGACAGGGAGCTAACTATGGCTACACCTTC.

The chain joins TRBV7-6 to TRBJ2-3; D possibly matches TRBD1 or TRBD2 (6 bases each). The CDR3 length is 17 residues. In germline, CDR1 is SGHVS, CDR2 FNYEAQ. The V gene lost 2 bases and the J gene lost 1 base, with 16 bases spanning the gap. The CDR3 spells CASSLRGEGGRTDTQYF. CDR3 DNA sequence: TGTGCCAGCAGCTTACGGGGCGAGGGGGGACGCACAGATACGCAGTATTTT.

This sequence joins TRBV19 and TRBJ1-2, with TRBD1 as a possible D gene (5 bases). V dropped 0 bases and J dropped 2 bases, with 13 bases sitting between them. The CDR3 spans 16 residues. Germline loops: CDR1 LNHDA, CDR2 SQIVND (reference sequence). In nucleotides, the CDR3 is TGTGCCAGTAGTATAGATGGGGGTCCCCTAAACTATGGCTACACCTTC. This translates into CASSIDGGPLNYGYTF.

This chain joins TRBV21-1 and TRBJ2-7; the tabulated D call, TRBD2, remains unverified against the DNA. TRBV21-1 is tagged as a pseudogene. CDR3 length: 19 amino acids. CDR3: CASSKRGRTSGGFSYEQYF. The CDR3 region has the DNA TGTGCCAGCAGCAAAAGAGGTAGGACTAGCGGGGGATTCTCCTACGAGCAGTACTTC.

This clone was seen only once. V is TRBV3-1 (or the pseudogene TRBV3-2) and J is TRBJ2-7; perhaps TRBD2 as D (6 bases). The CDR3 length is 13 residues. The germline V and J ends were trimmed by 4 bases and 6 bases, with 13 bases remaining between them. The germline gives CDR1 LGHDT, CDR2 YNNKEL (reference sequence). The CDR3 loop reads CASSPEWRGEQYF. CDR3 nucleotides: TGTGCCAGCAGCCCAGAGTGGAGGGGCGAGCAGTACTTC.

The rearrangement uses TRBV3-1 (or the pseudogene TRBV3-2) and TRBJ1-1; possible D gene TRBD1, 5 bases. The germline V gene has CDR1 LGHDT and CDR2 YNNKEL (reference sequence). The CDR3 consists of 13 residues. Trimming took 8 bases from V and 1 from J, leaving 11 bases between them. Here the CDR3 reads CASSSGANTEAFF. As DNA, the CDR3 is TGTGCCAGCTCCAGTGGGGCGAACACTGAAGCTTTCTTT.

This sequence joins TRBV12-3 or TRBV12-4 and TRBJ1-5; no clear D gene. V was cut by 3 bases and J by 5 bases, with 8 bases left in between. The length of the CDR3 is 13 residues. The CDR3 nucleotides are TGTGCCAGCAGTTTTTGGGAGGATCAGCCCCAGCATTTT. Translation gives CASSFWEDQPQHF.

This chain links TRBV6-5 with TRBJ1-6, with D possibly TRBD1 on 6 matching bases. With 1 base removed from V and 9 bases from J, the gap between germline ends came to 13 bases. Germline CDR1 reads MNHEY; CDR2 reads SVGAGI. This CDR3 comprises 15 residues. The DNA of the CDR3 is TGTGCCAGCAGTTACTACCGGACAGATAGTTCACCCCTCCACTTT. Its protein product is CASSYYRTDSSPLHF.

CDR3 in DNA: TGCGCCAGCAGCCCCGAAGCTAGCGGGAGGGCCGATGAGCAGTTCTTC. This codes for CASSPEASGRADEQFF. V usage is TRBV5-1 and J usage is TRBJ2-1; 12 positions agree with TRBD2. The germline CDR1 and CDR2 sequences are SGHRS and YFSETQ. The CDR3 consists of 16 residues. J gave up 8 bases and V 4 bases, and 10 bases lay outside the gene matches.

The rearrangement uses TRBV2 and TRBJ1-1, with D possibly matching TRBD1 (5 bases). This CDR3 spans 17 amino acids. Trimming removed 6 bases at V and 1 base at J, with 21 bases between. In germline, CDR1 is SNHLY, CDR2 FYNNEI. For the CDR3, the DNA is TGTGCCAGCAGGGGGGACCTTTACCTAACCTCGAACACTGAAGCTTTCTTT. Translation: CASRGDLYLTSNTEAFF.

The CDR3 here is CASSYTLESPPQHF. The CDR3 coding sequence is TGTGCCAGCAGTTACACACTCGAAAGTCCTCCCCAGCATTTT. The genes are TRBV6-6 and TRBJ1-5; D gene uncertain. V lost 2 bases to trimming and J lost 10 bases, with 15 bases between them. Germline V gene sequence: CDR1 MNHNY, CDR2 SVGAGI (reference sequence). The CDR3 consists of 14 residues.

The chain joins TRBV5-1 to TRBJ1-1; 9 bases match TRBD1. V shed 4 bases, J shed 6 bases, and the junction held 16 bases outside the gene matches. The length of the CDR3 is 17 residues. Germline V gene sequence: CDR1 SGHRS, CDR2 YFSETQ. For the CDR3, the DNA is TGCGCCAGCAGCGGTGGGACAGGGACAAATCCCAACTCTGAAGCTTTCTTT. Translating it yields CASSGGTGTNPNSEAFF.

This clone was seen only a few times. V and J are TRBV12-3 or TRBV12-4 and TRBJ2-2, with D uncertain. There are 13 residues in the CDR3. The germline V and J ends were trimmed by 3 bases and 4 bases, with 6 bases remaining between them. CDR3: CASSFNPTGELFF. The CDR3 region has the DNA TGTGCCAGCAGTTTTAACCCCACCGGGGAGCTGTTTTTT.

This clone was detected once. The chain carries TRBV3-1 (or the pseudogene TRBV3-2) and TRBJ2-1; tentatively, D is TRBD2 (6 bases). Trimming took off 3 bases at V and 10 bases at J, with 16 bases between the two ends. The germline V gene has CDR1 LGHDT and CDR2 YNNKEL (reference sequence). The CDR3 covers 14 residues. CDR3 nucleotides: TGTGCCAGCAGCCACGGGGGTCCCCCGAGGGAGCAGTTCTTC. Translation gives CASSHGGPPREQFF.